This is a list of T cell receptor beta chains from one sample in a study of glioma-infiltrating T cells. Each CDR3 protein gets one entry after TCRdb re-called the multiplex PCR reads with MiXCR. This sample has about 400,000 distinct CDR3 sequences; about two fifths occur once, and the top ten carry 12%. The sequencing input was glioma tissue, nonneoplastic brain tissue, or PBMCs (not recorded which). The receptors shown here come from a human donor with low-grade glioma or glioblastoma, undergoing nonglioma brain surgery, or in good health (not recorded which). The CDR3 runs from the conserved cysteine through the conserved F or W. The D gene is left open where the match is weak. Clone size, where shown, is once, few, many, or a class for clones that have expanded.

j_gene: TRBJ2-1; v_gene: TRBV28; abundance: .; d_gene: TRBD1; CDR3nt: TGTGCCAGCAGTCCGTCCCGGGACAGGGTTCCGGATGGGCAGTTCTTC; CDR3aa: CASSPSRDRVPDGQFF
j_gene: TRBJ2-5; v_gene: TRBV3-1; abundance: .; d_gene: TRBD2; CDR3nt: TGTGCCAGCAGCACACGACTAGCGGGAGGACCTCTCCAAGAGACCCAGTACTTC; CDR3aa: CASSTRLAGGPLQETQYF
j_gene: TRBJ2-7; v_gene: TRBV7-9; abundance: few; d_gene: .; CDR3nt: TGTGCCAGCCGACCTACCAGCTCCTACGAGCAGTACTTC; CDR3aa: CASRPTSSYEQYF
j_gene: TRBJ2-5; v_gene: TRBV20-1; abundance: many; d_gene: .; CDR3nt: TGCAGTGCTAGTGATCCTCCGAGCGAGACCCAGTACTTC; CDR3aa: CSASDPPSETQYF
j_gene: TRBJ1-1; v_gene: TRBV28; abundance: .; d_gene: TRBD1; CDR3nt: TGTGCCAGCATCGACAGGGCCACTGAAGCTTTCTTT; CDR3aa: CASIDRATEAFF
j_gene: TRBJ2-5; v_gene: TRBV6-1; abundance: many; d_gene: .; CDR3nt: TGTGCCAGCAGTACGAGAGTACTCGGAGAGACCCAGTACTTC; CDR3aa: CASSTRVLGETQYF
j_gene: TRBJ1-2; v_gene: TRBV27; abundance: .; d_gene: .; CDR3nt: TGTGCCAGCAGTTCCAGGTCAGGGCTTGGCTACACCTTC; CDR3aa: CASSSRSGLGYTF
j_gene: TRBJ1-1; v_gene: TRBV4-2; abundance: .; d_gene: .; CDR3nt: TGTGCCAGCAACCAAGTAATAAGCCTGAACACTGAAGCTTTCTTT; CDR3aa: CASNQVISLNTEAFF
j_gene: TRBJ2-7; v_gene: TRBV7-2; abundance: few; d_gene: TRBD1; CDR3nt: TGTGCCAGCAGCTTACAAATAGGACAGGGCTACGAGCAGTACTTC; CDR3aa: CASSLQIGQGYEQYF
j_gene: TRBJ2-1; v_gene: TRBV14; abundance: .; d_gene: .; CDR3nt: TGTGCCAGCAGCATCAGACAGGGACTAGTTATAAATGAGCAGTTCTTC; CDR3aa: CASSIRQGLVINEQFF
j_gene: TRBJ2-2; v_gene: TRBV7-9; abundance: .; d_gene: .; CDR3nt: TGTGCCAGCAGCTTTGGGGATCAGTCCGGGGAGCTGTTTTTT; CDR3aa: CASSFGDQSGELFF
j_gene: TRBJ1-1; v_gene: TRBV5-1; abundance: few; d_gene: .; CDR3nt: TGCGCCAGCAGCGTACAGGGAGTCACTGAAGCTTTCTTT; CDR3aa: CASSVQGVTEAFF
j_gene: TRBJ2-7; v_gene: TRBV14; abundance: .; d_gene: TRBD2; CDR3nt: TGTGCCAGCAGCCCCTTACTAGCGGGAGACAACGAGCAGTACTTC; CDR3aa: CASSPLLAGDNEQYF
j_gene: TRBJ2-7; v_gene: TRBV19; abundance: .; d_gene: TRBD2; CDR3nt: TGTGCCAGTAGTATGCGCAGGGCTAGCGGGAGCTACGAGCAGTACTTC; CDR3aa: CASSMRRASGSYEQYF
j_gene: TRBJ2-7; v_gene: TRBV14; abundance: .; d_gene: TRBD1; CDR3nt: TGTGCCAGCAGCCGACCGGGACAGGACTCCTACGAGCAGTACTTC; CDR3aa: CASSRPGQDSYEQYF
j_gene: TRBJ2-7; v_gene: TRBV7-2; abundance: .; d_gene: .; CDR3nt: TGTGCCAGCAGCTTTAACCCCTACGAGCAGTACTTC; CDR3aa: CASSFNPYEQYF
j_gene: TRBJ1-2; v_gene: TRBV28; abundance: many; d_gene: TRBD1; CDR3nt: TGTGCCAGCATCACAGGGGACCATGGCTACACCTTC; CDR3aa: CASITGDHGYTF
j_gene: TRBJ2-3; v_gene: TRBV6-9; abundance: .; d_gene: .; CDR3nt: TGTGCCAGCAGTTGGGGTAGCGGAATCACAGATACGCAGTATTTT; CDR3aa: CASSWGSGITDTQYF
j_gene: TRBJ2-1; v_gene: TRBV20-1; abundance: many; d_gene: TRBD2; CDR3nt: TGCAGTGCTAGAAATGCGGCGGGAGGGCCCCAGATGAATGAGCAGTTCTTC; CDR3aa: CSARNAAGGPQMNEQFF
j_gene: TRBJ2-5; v_gene: TRBV6-1; abundance: many; d_gene: TRBD1; CDR3nt: TGTGCCAGCAGTAGACAGGGGACAGACCAAGAGACCCAGTACTTC; CDR3aa: CASSRQGTDQETQYF
j_gene: TRBJ2-1; v_gene: TRBV20-1; abundance: .; d_gene: TRBD2; CDR3nt: TGCAGTGCTAGAAATCAACGGGGACTAATCAATGAGCAGTTCTTC; CDR3aa: CSARNQRGLINEQFF
j_gene: TRBJ2-1; v_gene: TRBV7-9; abundance: few; d_gene: .; CDR3nt: TGTGCCAGCAGCTTAGCGCCACACAATGAGCAGTTCTTC; CDR3aa: CASSLAPHNEQFF
j_gene: TRBJ2-3; v_gene: TRBV20-1; abundance: few; d_gene: .; CDR3nt: TGCAGTGCTAGACCCCGCCGGGCCTACACAGATACGCAGTATTTT; CDR3aa: CSARPRRAYTDTQYF
j_gene: TRBJ2-7; v_gene: TRBV28; abundance: .; d_gene: .; CDR3nt: TGTTCCAGCAGTTTTTCCGGGGAGGAAGAGCAGTACTTC; CDR3aa: CSSSFSGEEEQYF
j_gene: TRBJ2-3; v_gene: TRBV20-1; abundance: .; d_gene: TRBD2; CDR3nt: TGCAGTGCTAGAGATCTCTTTGATCGGACTAGCGGAGGGGGCACAGATACGCAGTATTTT; CDR3aa: CSARDLFDRTSGGGTDTQYF
j_gene: TRBJ2-7; v_gene: TRBV9; abundance: .; d_gene: .; CDR3nt: TGTGCCAGCAGCGTATCTGCAGGGTGGTCGCACGAGCAGTACTTC; CDR3aa: CASSVSAGWSHEQYF
j_gene: TRBJ2-2; v_gene: TRBV5-4; abundance: few; d_gene: .; CDR3nt: TGTGCCAGCAGCTTCTTGGCGAACACCGGGGAGCTGTTTTTT; CDR3aa: CASSFLANTGELFF
j_gene: TRBJ1-1; v_gene: TRBV20-1; abundance: once; d_gene: .; CDR3nt: TGCAGTGCTAGAGACCTAATGGGAACTGAAGCTTCCTTT; CDR3aa: CSARDLMGTEASF
j_gene: TRBJ2-1; v_gene: TRBV10-3; abundance: .; d_gene: .; CDR3nt: TGTGCCATCAGTCTTCTCGGACAGTCCCACAATGAGCAGTTCTTC; CDR3aa: CAISLLGQSHNEQFF
j_gene: TRBJ1-1; v_gene: TRBV12-3/TRBV12-4; abundance: .; d_gene: TRBD1; CDR3nt: TGTGCCAGCAGCAACCGGGACAGGGACACTGAAGCTTTCTTT; CDR3aa: CASSNRDRDTEAFF
j_gene: TRBJ1-2; v_gene: TRBV4-3; abundance: few; d_gene: TRBD1; CDR3nt: TGCGCCAGCAGCCTAGGAACCCGACAGGGGGCTGGTGGCTACACCTTC; CDR3aa: CASSLGTRQGAGGYTF
j_gene: TRBJ1-1; v_gene: TRBV19; abundance: .; d_gene: .; CDR3nt: TGTGCCACCACCGTCGGGACTGAAGCTTTCTTT; CDR3aa: CATTVGTEAFF
j_gene: TRBJ2-7; v_gene: TRBV20-1; abundance: .; d_gene: .; CDR3nt: TGCAGTGCACGGTCCTCCTACGAGCAGTACTTC; CDR3aa: CSARSSYEQYF
j_gene: TRBJ2-5; v_gene: TRBV20-1; abundance: .; d_gene: .; CDR3nt: TGCAGTGCTTACCCCCCTGGAGACAGTACAGAGACCCAGTACTTC; CDR3aa: CSAYPPGDSTETQYF
j_gene: TRBJ1-6; v_gene: TRBV28; abundance: .; d_gene: TRBD1; CDR3nt: TGTGCCAGCACCATCGGACAGGGAAGGCCACCCCACCACTTT; CDR3aa: CASTIGQGRPPHHF
j_gene: TRBJ1-1; v_gene: TRBV29-1; abundance: .; d_gene: .; CDR3nt: TGCAGCGTGCTTCCCCGGGGGGGGACTGAAGCTTTCTTT; CDR3aa: CSVLPRGGTEAFF
j_gene: TRBJ1-1; v_gene: TRBV2; abundance: once; d_gene: .; CDR3nt: TGTGCCACCGGACGGCAGAACACTGAAGCTTTCTTT; CDR3aa: CATGRQNTEAFF
j_gene: TRBJ2-5; v_gene: TRBV7-8; abundance: few; d_gene: TRBD2; CDR3nt: TGTGCCTCCTCTAGCGGGAGATTGGAGACCCAGTACTTC; CDR3aa: CASSSGRLETQYF
j_gene: TRBJ2-3; v_gene: TRBV7-2; abundance: .; d_gene: .; CDR3nt: TGTGCCAGCAGCTTAGGAGCAGGGCCGATCACAGATACGCAGTATTTT; CDR3aa: CASSLGAGPITDTQYF
j_gene: TRBJ2-4; v_gene: TRBV6-5; abundance: .; d_gene: .; CDR3nt: TGTGCCAGCAGCATACTCGGGCAGGGACGAGCCAAAAACATTCAGTACTTC; CDR3aa: CASSILGQGRAKNIQYF
j_gene: TRBJ2-1; v_gene: TRBV7-2; abundance: .; d_gene: TRBD2; CDR3nt: TGTGCCAGCAGCTCAGCGGGAGCCCGTTACAATGAGCAGTTCTTC; CDR3aa: CASSSAGARYNEQFF
j_gene: TRBJ1-3; v_gene: TRBV20-1; abundance: few; d_gene: .; CDR3nt: TGCAGTGCCGCCCGCAACTCTGGAAACACCATATATTTT; CDR3aa: CSAARNSGNTIYF
j_gene: TRBJ2-2; v_gene: TRBV7-2; abundance: .; d_gene: TRBD1; CDR3nt: TGTGCCAGCAGCCTACAGGGGGCCGGCAACGGGGAGCTGTTTTTT; CDR3aa: CASSLQGAGNGELFF
j_gene: TRBJ2-5; v_gene: TRBV4-2; abundance: .; d_gene: TRBD2; CDR3nt: TGTGCCAGCAGCCAAGGGGGACTAGCGGAGCAAGAGACCCAGTACTTC; CDR3aa: CASSQGGLAEQETQYF
j_gene: TRBJ1-1; v_gene: TRBV20-1; abundance: .; d_gene: TRBD1; CDR3nt: TGCAGTGCTAGAGTTCTGGGCAGGGGGCCTATGAACACTGAAGCTTTCTTT; CDR3aa: CSARVLGRGPMNTEAFF
j_gene: TRBJ2-3; v_gene: TRBV3-1; abundance: .; d_gene: .; CDR3nt: TGTGCCAGCAGCCAAGTTTTCGGCGCCTACACAGATACGCAGTATTTT; CDR3aa: CASSQVFGAYTDTQYF
j_gene: TRBJ2-1; v_gene: TRBV18; abundance: .; d_gene: TRBD2; CDR3nt: TGTGCCAGCTCACGTATAGCGGGAGAGGTCGAGGGGAAGCAGTTCTTC; CDR3aa: CASSRIAGEVEGKQFF
j_gene: TRBJ2-1; v_gene: TRBV27; abundance: many; d_gene: TRBD2; CDR3nt: TGTGCCAGCAGTCCACCGGGACTAGCGGGGTACAATGAGCAGTTCTTC; CDR3aa: CASSPPGLAGYNEQFF
j_gene: TRBJ2-1; v_gene: TRBV7-9; abundance: .; d_gene: .; CDR3nt: TGTGCCAGCAGCCCCCTACCCTACAATGAGCAGTTCTTC; CDR3aa: CASSPLPYNEQFF
j_gene: TRBJ2-7; v_gene: TRBV11-2; abundance: .; d_gene: .; CDR3nt: TGTGCCAGCAGCTTAGGCCAGGACCCTTCGATCTACGAGCAGTACTTC; CDR3aa: CASSLGQDPSIYEQYF